The following is a TCR beta chain sequence with its context. The antigen is undetermined. Some clones are missing from TCRdb's copy, which holds only in-frame ones; the method was immunoSEQ multiplex PCR. The repertoire holds about 130,000 clones, with less than 90% as singletons. The data originate from a study of cytotoxic CD8 clonotypes in ibrutinib-treated CLL. Study-wide context: Among responders, about 24 were partial and 2 complete; after median roughly 66 months, about 15 stayed remitted and some twelve progressed. The response samples were taken once patients had been treated for a median of around twelve months, range 6 to 36.

Study-wide points: Sustained-remission and progressing patients had different sampling times.

V lost 3 bases to trimming and J lost 9 bases; unmatched junction nucleotides: 4. The CDR3 runs to 15 residues. Germline CDR1 reads SGHNT; CDR2 reads YYREEE (reference sequence). With cryopreserved PBMCs as the source, roughly 2 micrograms of genomic DNA went to TCR beta libraries. Source: PBMCs, taken after 24 months of ibrutinib treatment. The TCR sequence derives from a human donor with chronic lymphocytic leukemia. The chain recombines TRBV5-4 with TRBJ2-1; 15 bases align to TRBD2. CDR3 sequence (DNA): TGTGCCAGCAGCTCAGGACTAGCGGGGGGGCTTGAGCAGTTCTTC. Protein product: CASSSGLAGGLEQFF. Full variable domain (missing parts from reference TRBV5-4 and TRBJ2-1): ETGVTQSPTHLIKTRGQQVTLRCSSQSGHNTVSWYQQALGQGPQFIFQYYREEENGRGNFPPRFSGLQFPNYSSELNVNALELDDSALYLCASSSGLAGGLEQFFGPGTRLTVL.